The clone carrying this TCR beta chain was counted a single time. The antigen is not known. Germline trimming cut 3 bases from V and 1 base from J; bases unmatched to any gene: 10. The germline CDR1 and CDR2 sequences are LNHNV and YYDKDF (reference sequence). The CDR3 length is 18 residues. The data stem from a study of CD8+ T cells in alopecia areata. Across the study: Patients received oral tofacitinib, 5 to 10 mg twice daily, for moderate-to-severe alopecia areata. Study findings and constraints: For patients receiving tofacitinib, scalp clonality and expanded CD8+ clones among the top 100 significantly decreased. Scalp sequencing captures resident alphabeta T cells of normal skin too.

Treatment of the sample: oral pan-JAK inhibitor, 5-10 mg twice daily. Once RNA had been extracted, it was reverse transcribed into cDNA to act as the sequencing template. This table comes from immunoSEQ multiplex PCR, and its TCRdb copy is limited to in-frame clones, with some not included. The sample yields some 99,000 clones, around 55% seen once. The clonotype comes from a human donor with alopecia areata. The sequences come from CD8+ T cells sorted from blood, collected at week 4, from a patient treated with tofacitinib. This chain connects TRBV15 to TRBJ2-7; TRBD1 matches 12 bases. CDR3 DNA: TGTGCCACCAGCAGCCGGGACAGGGGGCTAGCGGAATCCTACGAGCAGTACTTC. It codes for CATSSRDRGLAESYEQYF.